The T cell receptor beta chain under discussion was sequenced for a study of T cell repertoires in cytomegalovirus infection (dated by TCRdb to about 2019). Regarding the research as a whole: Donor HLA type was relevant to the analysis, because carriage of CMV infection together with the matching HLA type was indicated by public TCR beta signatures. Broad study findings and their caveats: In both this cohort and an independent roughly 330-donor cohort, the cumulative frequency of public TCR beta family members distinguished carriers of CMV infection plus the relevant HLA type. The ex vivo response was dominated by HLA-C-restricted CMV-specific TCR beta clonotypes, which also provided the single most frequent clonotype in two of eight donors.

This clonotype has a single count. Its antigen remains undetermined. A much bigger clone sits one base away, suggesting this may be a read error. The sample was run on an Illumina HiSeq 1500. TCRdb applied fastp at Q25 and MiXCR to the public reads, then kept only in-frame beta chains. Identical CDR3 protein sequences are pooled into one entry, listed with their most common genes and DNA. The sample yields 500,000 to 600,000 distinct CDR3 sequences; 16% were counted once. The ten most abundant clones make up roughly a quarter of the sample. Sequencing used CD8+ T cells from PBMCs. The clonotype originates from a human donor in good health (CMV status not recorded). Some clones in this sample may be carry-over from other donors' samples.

The encoded CDR3 is CASGPVGSQPQHF. The nucleotide sequence is given as TGTGCCAGCGGTCCGGTGGGGAGTCAGCCCCAGCATTTT. The chain is assembled from TRBV27 and TRBJ1-5, with an unclear D gene assignment. The CDR3 runs 13 amino acids, cysteine and phenylalanine included. CDR3 DNA is the only sequence kept; it has 39 bases, read in frame from the first base. According to the germline V gene (reference sequence), CDR1 reads MNHEY and CDR2 reads SMNVEV. V is shortened by 8 bases, J by 6 bases, and the region joining them spans 14 bases.